One T cell receptor (beta chain) is described in this entry. Its antigen is not identified. This specimen comes from a study of CD4+ T cells in melanoma. The V gene's germline CDR1 is KGHSH and CDR2 LQKENI. V was cut by 2 bases and J by 0 bases, with 12 bases left in between. The CDR3 is 16 amino acids. Notes on the study in general: Reportedly, melanoma neoantigen-specific CD4+ T cells showed varied differentiation states. CD8+ T cell, macrophage and B cell function reportedly correlated with neoantigen-specific CD4+ T cells.

Assay: immunoSEQ multiplex PCR; the TCRdb copy retains only in-frame clones and omits some. The repertoire holds tens of thousands of clones, with almost 70% as singletons. The sample comprised tumor tissue. The TCR was taken from a human donor with melanoma. J is TRBJ2-3 and V is TRBV18; possible D gene TRBD2, 6 bases. In nucleotides, the CDR3 is TGTGCCAGCTCACCAAGTAGCGGACCTAGCACAGATACGCAGTATTTT. It codes for CASSPSSGPSTDTQYF. Full variable domain (remainder filled in from reference TRBV18 and TRBJ2-3): NAGVMQNPRHLVRRRGQEARLRCSPMKGHSHVYWYRQLPEEGLKFMVYLQKENIIDESGMPKERFSAEFPKEGPSILRIQQVVRGDSAAYFCASSPSSGPSTDTQYFGPGTRLTVL.